What follows are 7 T cell receptor beta chains derived from one specimen sequenced in a study of Graves' ophthalmopathy and Graves' hyperthyroidism. Amplification from RNA transcripts yielded the TCR beta CDR3 regions. The authors performed first-round RT-PCR with HTBI primers and then a second-round multiplex PCR. TCRdb reprocessed the multiplex PCR reads with MiXCR, giving one entry per CDR3 protein. The sample lists 350,000 to 400,000 distinct CDR3 sequences, around 16% occurring once. Specimen: peripheral blood. The receptors come from a woman aged 18-29 years with Graves' ophthalmopathy.

At least ten counts were recorded for this clonotype. V gene TRBV6-2 or TRBV6-3 combines with J gene TRBJ2-7; TRBD2 matches at 16 bases. Per germline, CDR1 MNHEY and CDR2 SVGEGT. Unmatched junction bases numbered 4, after V lost 5 bases and J lost 3 bases. There are 16 residues in the CDR3. For the CDR3, the DNA is TGTGCCAGCAGTCTGGGACTAGCGGGAGGGATCTACGAGCAGTACTTC. Residues: CASSLGLAGGIYEQYF.

Many counts were recorded for this clonotype. The J gene is TRBJ1-5, the V gene TRBV4-3; maybe TRBD1 (5 bases). CDR1 is LGHNA, CDR2 YSLEER, per germline. Trimming removed 2 bases from V and 1 base from J, with 9 bases in between. This CDR3 is built from 15 residues. The CDR3 bases are TGCGCCAGCAGCCAATCAAGGGACAGCAATCAGCCCCAGCATTTT. Protein sequence: CASSQSRDSNQPQHF.

This clonotype was found many times. This chain links TRBV7-3 with TRBJ2-2; D ambiguous. Germline V lookup: CDR1 SGHTA, CDR2 FQGTGA. V was clipped by 3 bases and J by 4 bases, with 12 bases between them. The CDR3 is made up of 15 amino acids. The CDR3 region has the DNA TGTGCCAGCAGCTTGTCTCCCGGTGTCACCGGGGAGCTGTTTTTT. This codes for CASSLSPGVTGELFF.

This clonotype appeared many times. J is TRBJ2-7 and V is TRBV7-8; D gene unclear. The germline V gene has CDR1 SGHVS and CDR2 FQNEAQ. V was pared by 1 base and J by 5 bases, with 3 bases between. The CDR3 sequence is 11 residues long. The CDR3 DNA is TGTGCCAGCAGCTTAGAACACGAGCAGTACTTC. It yields the protein CASSLEHEQYF.

This clonotype has at least ten counts. The chain links TRBV30 to TRBJ2-7, with 11 bases that match TRBD2. The trim removed 2 bases at V and 6 bases at J, leaving 6 bases unmatched. The CDR3 is 14 amino acids. The germline V gene encodes CDR1 GTSNPN and CDR2 SVGIG (reference sequence). CDR3 DNA: TGTGCCTGGAGTTTTCTAGCGGGAGGAGCCGAGCAGTACTTC. Its protein product is CAWSFLAGGAEQYF.

This clonotype has at least ten counts. V and J are TRBV30 and TRBJ1-6; the D is unclear. CDR3 length: 13 amino acids. CDR1 is GTSNPN and CDR2 is SVGIG in the germline V gene (reference sequence). Trimming shortened V by 2 bases and J by 10 bases, and 12 bases separated the two germline ends. CDR3 residues: CAWSRRSGSPLHF. CDR3 coding DNA: TGTGCCTGGAGTAGGCGTTCTGGATCACCCCTCCACTTT.

This clonotype was counted ten times or more. The chain links TRBV6-5 to TRBJ1-3, with TRBD1 as a possible D gene (5 bases). The length of the CDR3 is 17 residues. Germline CDR1 is MNHEY and CDR2 is SVGAGI. Trimming removed 0 bases from V and 0 bases from J, with 12 bases in between. The CDR3 DNA reads as TGTGCCAGCAGTTACTCCCGGCCAGGGAGCTCTGGAAACACCATATATTTT. Its protein product is CASSYSRPGSSGNTIYF.